The entry below gives a single T cell receptor beta chain sequence along with its context. The antigen remains undetermined. The investigators amplified TCR beta CDR3 regions from RNA transcripts. HTBI primers were used for first-round RT-PCR of the TCR CDR3. Using its own MiXCR run on the multiplex PCR reads, TCRdb lists one record per CDR3 protein. In the table there are more than 500,000 distinct CDR3 sequences, approximately 49% of which are singletons. This CDR3 spans 14 amino acids. Unmatched junction bases numbered 8, after V lost 6 bases and J lost 5 bases. This sample was included in a study of T cells in Graves' hyperthyroidism and ophthalmopathy. Findings of the study overall: Ophthalmopathy was predicted by the model a median of about 6.7 months ahead of onset. Blood also showed most of the thyroid clonotypes that were expanded above 0.001.

Uncontrolled infection, other autoimmune disease, pregnancy or lactation barred patients from enrollment. Diagnoses were established using clinical symptoms, serum thyroxine and TRAb, thyroid ultrasound and orbital computed tomography. The clonotype was recovered from an adult woman with Graves' disease, either hyperthyroidism or ophthalmopathy (not recorded which). The specimen sequenced was peripheral blood or thyroid tissue (not recorded which). The genes are TRBV12-3 or TRBV12-4 and TRBJ1-1; 8 positions agree with TRBD1. The CDR3, as DNA: TGTGCCAGCAGGGATCAGGGGGCAAGTACTGAAGCTTTCTTT. Protein: CASRDQGASTEAFF.